This entry lists 21 T cell receptor beta chains sequenced from one sample in a study of T cell repertoires in cytomegalovirus infection. Via MiXCR, TCRdb re-called the reads, giving one row per CDR3 protein. This sample has 600,000 to 700,000 distinct CDR3 sequences, with roughly 33% found just once. Antigens for these TCRs are unknown. The input for sequencing was cultured PBMCs, taken from culture after CMV antigen stimulation. Every receptor here comes from a human donor in good health (CMV status not recorded). Some clones in this sample may be carry-over from other donors' samples.

The CDR3 protein is CASSFWDRATDTQYF. CDR3 DNA sequence: TGTGCCAGCAGTTTTTGGGACAGAGCCACAGATACGCAGTATTTT. The chain has TRBV27 and TRBJ2-3; 7 nucleotides match TRBD1. J lost 2 bases, V lost 3 bases, and 5 bases had no gene match. CDR1 is MNHEY and CDR2 is SMNVEV in the germline V gene (reference sequence). This CDR3 comprises 15 residues.

The rearrangement joins TRBV7-9 to TRBJ1-3; possible D gene TRBD1, 6 bases. This CDR3 is built from 16 residues. V was clipped by 1 base and J by 1 base, with 11 bases between them. Germline CDR1 SEHNR, CDR2 FQNEAQ (reference sequence). CDR3 sequence reads: CASSLGGTGSGNTIYF. The CDR3 DNA follows: TGTGCCAGCAGCTTAGGGGGCACAGGGTCTGGAAACACCATATATTTT.

The CDR3 nucleotides are TGTGCCGAAAGCCGGGACACCTTTGGGGAGCAGTACTTC. Its protein is CAESRDTFGEQYF. The chain links TRBV6-6 to TRBJ2-7, with D possibly TRBD1 on 6 matching bases. The CDR3 loop spans 13 amino acids. CDR1 is MNHNY and CDR2 is SVGAGI in the germline V gene (reference sequence). Trimming shortened V by 11 bases and J by 7 bases, and 21 bases separated the two germline ends.

CDR3 protein: CASSLLSGPQHF. CDR3 sequence (DNA): TGTGCCAGCAGCTTGCTCTCTGGGCCCCAGCATTTT. This rearrangement joins TRBV5-6 to TRBJ1-5, with no clear D. The CDR3 runs 12 residues. The germline V gene encodes CDR1 SGHDT and CDR2 YYEEEE. Trimming removed 1 base at V and 9 bases at J, with 8 bases between.

This clonotype was found a few times. The V gene is TRBV10-3, the J gene TRBJ2-3, with D possibly TRBD2 on 7 matching bases. This CDR3 is built from 14 residues. Deletions cut 8 bases from V and 2 bases from J, with 14 bases between. Germline CDR1 reads ENHRY; CDR2 reads SYGVKD. CDR3 in amino acids: CAIARGGITDTQYF. Here the CDR3 DNA reads TGTGCCATCGCTAGGGGGGGGATCACAGATACGCAGTATTTT.

The V and J genes are TRBV7-2 and TRBJ2-7; 9 bases are a match to TRBD2. The CDR3 has 16 residues. From germline, CDR1 is SGHTA and CDR2 FQGNSA. V trimming: 5 bases; J trimming: 2 bases; junction bases outside the gene matches: 10. The CDR3 loop is CASSPALAGSTYEQYF. DNA of the CDR3: TGTGCCAGCAGCCCCGCCCTAGCGGGGTCGACCTACGAGCAGTACTTC. Full variable domain (rest looked up from reference TRBV7-2 and TRBJ2-7): GAGVSQSPSNKVTEKGKDVELRCDPISGHTALYWYRQSLGQGLEFLIYFQGNSAPDKSGLPSDRFSAERTGGSVSTLTIQRTQQEDSAVYLCASSPALAGSTYEQYFGPGTRLTVT.

This clonotype was seen a handful of times. J is TRBJ1-3 and V is TRBV6-5; TRBD1 might be the D (6 bases). Trimming removed 5 bases from V and 0 bases from J, with 17 bases in between. This CDR3 has 17 residues. Germline V gives CDR1 MNHEY, CDR2 SVGAGI. The CDR3 reads CASSRRTTGSSGNTIYF. The CDR3 DNA is TGTGCCAGCAGTAGACGAACAACAGGGAGCTCTGGAAACACCATATATTTT.

This clonotype appeared many times. V gene TRBV7-2 combines with J gene TRBJ1-5; D is perhaps TRBD1 (6 bases). CDR1 and CDR2 (germline): SGHTA, FQGNSA. The V and J ends lost 3 bases and 4 bases respectively, with 10 bases between them. The CDR3 is made up of 14 amino acids. Here the CDR3 DNA reads TGTGCCAGCAGCTTGAGGCAGGGGAATCAGCCCCAGCATTTT. The encoded protein is CASSLRQGNQPQHF.

The CDR3 coding sequence is TGTGCCACCGCAGGGGGTCGGGCCAAAAACATTCAGTACTTC. This encodes CATAGGRAKNIQYF. This rearrangement joins TRBV15 to TRBJ2-4, with 7 bases fitting TRBD1. V gave up 8 bases and J gave up 1 base; unmatched junction bases: 5. The germline V gene has CDR1 LNHNV and CDR2 YYDKDF (reference sequence). The CDR3 has 14 amino acids. The complete variable domain, with remaining parts taken from reference TRBV15 and TRBJ2-4, reads DAMVIQNPRYQVTQFGKPVTLSCSQTLNHNVMYWYQQKSSQAPKLLFHYYDKDFNNEADTPDNFQSRRPNTSFCFLDIRSPGLGDTAMYLCATAGGRAKNIQYFGAGTRLSVL.

The V gene is TRBV6-6, the J gene TRBJ1-6; D is possibly TRBD1 (5 bases). Germline CDR1 is MNHNY and CDR2 is SVGAGI (reference sequence). There are 18 residues in the CDR3. V was pared by 8 bases and J by 0 bases, with 20 bases between. The CDR3 spells CASRFRDSPSSYNSPLHF. In DNA form, the CDR3 reads TGTGCCAGCCGTTTCCGGGACTCTCCTAGCTCCTATAATTCACCCCTCCACTTT.

About this clonotype: A junction end diverges from the germline sequence, so it may reflect a read error. The chain couples TRBV12-3 or TRBV12-4 to TRBJ2-7; D possibly matches TRBD1 or TRBD2 (6 bases each). This CDR3 has 12 residues. In nucleotides, the CDR3 is TGTGCCAGCAGTTTGGGGGGCCACGAGCAGTGCTTC. Encoded protein: CASSLGGHEQCF.

The gene calls are TRBV4-1 and TRBJ2-1, with 7 bases lining up with TRBD2. Per germline, CDR1 MGHRA and CDR2 YSYEKL. The trim removed 6 bases at V and 5 bases at J, leaving 16 bases unmatched. This CDR3 has 17 residues. The CDR3: CASRQVGASGRNNEQFF. CDR3 bases: TGCGCCAGCAGGCAGGTAGGTGCTAGCGGAAGGAACAATGAGCAGTTCTTC.

This chain links TRBV18 with TRBJ2-3; 10 nucleotides agree with TRBD2. With 1 base clipped from V and 5 bases from J, the junction kept 3 bases outside the gene matches. This CDR3 spans 15 amino acids. The V gene's germline CDR1 is KGHSH and CDR2 LQKENI. The CDR3 bases are TGTGCCAGCTCACCACTAGCGGGGGGCCTAGATACGCAGTATTTT. This encodes CASSPLAGGLDTQYF.

This clonotype was picked up a small number of times. The V gene is TRBV7-2, the J gene TRBJ1-5, with TRBD1 as a possible D gene (5 bases). Trimming stripped 2 bases from V and 6 bases from J, with 14 bases between. The CDR3 is made up of 15 amino acids. CDR1 and CDR2 (germline): SGHTA, FQGNSA. CDR3 loop: CASSLFIGGRQPQHF. The CDR3, as DNA: TGTGCCAGCAGCTTATTTATTGGGGGACGTCAGCCCCAGCATTTT.

CDR3 DNA sequence: TGTGCCAGCAGCCCCTACCTAGGGACTAGCGGGAACACCGGGGAGCTGTTTTTT. Its translation: CASSPYLGTSGNTGELFF. V gene TRBV7-2 combines with J gene TRBJ2-2; 11 bases map to TRBD2. CDR3 length equals 18 residues. Germline V gene sequence: CDR1 SGHTA, CDR2 FQGNSA. The V segment lost 5 bases and the J segment 1 base; nucleotides outside the gene matches: 9.

This chain uses TRBV2 with TRBJ2-2; the D is unclear. Germline CDR1 reads SNHLY; CDR2 reads FYNNEI. The CDR3 length is 14 residues. V was pared by 6 bases and J by 2 bases, with 10 bases between. Here the CDR3 DNA reads TGTGCCAGCAGGGGATGGGGTAACACCGGGGAGCTGTTTTTT. Translated: CASRGWGNTGELFF.

This clonotype was counted only a few times. The genes are TRBV28 and TRBJ1-2, with unresolved D. The CDR3 is 12 amino acids. Germline CDR1 is MDHEN and CDR2 is SYDVKM. Trimming shortened V by 7 bases and J by 2 bases, and 8 bases separated the two germline ends. CDR3 residues: CASNTVNYGYTF. DNA for the CDR3: TGTGCCAGCAATACGGTGAACTATGGCTACACCTTC.

There are a few counts of this clonotype. The V call is TRBV4-3, the J call TRBJ2-4; D may be TRBD1 (6 bases). Germline V gives CDR1 LGHNA, CDR2 YSLEER. Trimming removed 1 base at V and 2 bases at J, with 12 bases between. The CDR3 is 16 residues long. The CDR3 region has the DNA TGCGCCAGCAGCCAAGTAGGGGGAAGTACCAAAAACATTCAGTACTTC. Its protein is CASSQVGGSTKNIQYF.

This chain uses TRBV14 with TRBJ2-1; D is ambiguous. V lost 3 bases and J lost 3, with 12 bases in between. CDR3 length: 15 amino acids. Germline-derived CDR1 and CDR2 are SGHDN and FVKESK. The CDR3 loop is CASSHATSNYNEQFF. The CDR3, as DNA: TGTGCCAGCAGCCACGCGACCTCGAACTACAATGAGCAGTTCTTC. The whole variable domain, filled in from reference TRBV14 and TRBJ2-1, reads EAGVTQFPSHSVIEKGQTVTLRCDPISGHDNLYWYRRVMGKEIKFLLHFVKESKQDESGMPNNRFLAERTGGTYSTLKVQPAELEDSGVYFCASSHATSNYNEQFFGPGTRLTVL.

J is TRBJ1-1 and V is TRBV20-1, with D perhaps TRBD1 (6 bases). The CDR3 loop spans 14 amino acids. Germline V gene data show CDR1 as DFQATT and CDR2 as SNEGSKA (reference sequence). V was cut by 0 bases and J by 7 bases, with 15 bases left in between. The CDR3: CSAREGQTGDEAFF. The CDR3 nucleotides read TGCAGTGCTAGAGAAGGGCAGACAGGTGATGAAGCTTTCTTT.

This clonotype was found many times. The rearrangement joins TRBV7-9 to TRBJ1-2, with 11 nucleotides matching TRBD1. Germline V lookup: CDR1 SEHNR, CDR2 FQNEAQ (reference sequence). J lost 13 bases, V lost 5 bases, and 12 bases had no gene match. This CDR3 has 14 amino acids. The CDR3 coding sequence is TGTGCCAGCAGCCCACGAATGGGACAGGGGGAGGCCACCTTC. This encodes CASSPRMGQGEATF.